The 23 T cell receptor beta chains in this list originate from one sample, sequenced in a study of blood T cell repertoires in COVID-19. Produced via immunoSEQ multiplex PCR; TCRdb's table is partial and in-frame only. Among fewer than 500,000 clones, over 75% were seen once, and the ten largest hold approximately 1%. Sequenced sample: PBMCs or T cells enriched from blood (not recorded which). The source is a woman aged 30 to 39 with acute COVID-19.

The chain has TRBV5-4 and TRBJ1-1; no clear D gene. In germline, CDR1 is SGHNT, CDR2 YYREEE (reference sequence). This CDR3 is 14 amino acids long. V lost 0 bases and J lost 1, with 7 bases in between. The DNA of the CDR3 is TGTGCCAGCAGCTTGGAACAGAGGAACACTGAAGCTTTCTTT. Amino acid sequence: CASSLEQRNTEAFF. Full variable domain (remainder filled in from reference TRBV5-4 and TRBJ1-1): ETGVTQSPTHLIKTRGQQVTLRCSSQSGHNTVSWYQQALGQGPQFIFQYYREEENGRGNFPPRFSGLQFPNYSSELNVNALELDDSALYLCASSLEQRNTEAFFGQGTRLTVV.

The V gene is TRBV12-3 or TRBV12-4, the J gene TRBJ1-3; no definite D call. This CDR3 comprises 13 residues. Trimming pared 11 bases from V and 4 bases from J, leaving 15 bases between. CDR3: CAHRSGKGNTIYF. CDR3 DNA sequence: TGTGCCCATCGGTCGGGGAAGGGAAACACCATATATTTT.

In this sample, this clone turned up a few times. The CDR3: CASSLSWGGYTF. In nucleotides, the CDR3 is TGTGCCAGCAGTTTATCTTGGGGCGGCTACACCTTC. The V call is TRBV12-3 or TRBV12-4, the J call TRBJ1-2; D possibly corresponds to TRBD1 (5 bases). Trimming pared 2 bases from V and 8 bases from J, leaving 9 bases between. This CDR3 has 12 amino acids.

V usage is TRBV10-3 and J usage is TRBJ1-1, with TRBD1 as a possible D gene (5 bases). Germline V gene lookup returns CDR1 ENHRY and CDR2 SYGVKD. V dropped 0 bases and J dropped 0 bases, with 8 bases sitting between them. CDR3 length equals 15 residues. The CDR3 nucleotides are TGTGCCATCAGTGAGTCGATAGGGGTGAACACTGAAGCTTTCTTT. Residues: CAISESIGVNTEAFF.

The chain links TRBV9 to TRBJ2-1, with D unresolved. The germline V gene has CDR1 SGDLS and CDR2 YYNGEE. The CDR3 totals 14 residues. Trimming removed 1 base at V and 4 bases at J, with 9 bases between. CDR3: CASSVPDGYNEQFF. The CDR3 nucleotides read TGTGCCAGCAGCGTACCAGATGGTTACAATGAGCAGTTCTTC.

The V and J genes are TRBV12-3 or TRBV12-4 and TRBJ1-2; TRBD1 might be the D (6 bases). V lost 3 bases, J lost 8 bases, and 13 bases lay in between. The CDR3 is 13 amino acids. In DNA form, the CDR3 reads TGTGCCAGCAGTTTTCAGGGGCTACAAGGCTACACCTTC. Its translation: CASSFQGLQGYTF.

The DNA of the CDR3 is TGTGCCACCAGTCGGGACAAGACTTCCGACTACACCTTC. It is translated as CATSRDKTSDYTF. V is TRBV24-1 and J is TRBJ1-2, with a weak D call TRBD1 (6 bases). CDR1 is KGHDR, CDR2 SFDVKD, per germline. V lost 6 bases to trimming and J lost 10 bases, with 17 bases between them. The CDR3 extends over 13 amino acids.

V is TRBV11-2 and J is TRBJ2-1, with D possibly TRBD2 on 6 matching bases. V gave up 3 bases and J gave up 4 bases, with 13 bases separating them. The length of the CDR3 is 15 residues. Germline V gene data show CDR1 as SGHAT and CDR2 as FQNNGV. CDR3 nucleotide sequence: TGTGCCAGCAGCTTTGGAGGGAATGCGTACAATGAGCAGTTCTTC. Protein sequence: CASSFGGNAYNEQFF.

V is TRBV18 and J is TRBJ2-3; the match to TRBD1 covers 9 bases. There are 15 residues in the CDR3. CDR1 KGHSH and CDR2 LQKENI come from the germline V gene. V shed 0 bases, J shed 6 bases, and the junction held 4 bases outside the gene matches. CDR3 DNA sequence: TGTGCCAGCTCACCACCGGGGACAGGGAGGGATACGCAGTATTTT. It yields the protein CASSPPGTGRDTQYF.

The chain recombines TRBV5-1 with TRBJ2-3, with 9 bases fitting TRBD1. After removal of 1 base from V and 6 bases from J, the junction contained 3 bases not matched to a gene. CDR3 length: 14 residues. Germline V gene data show CDR1 as SGHRS and CDR2 as YFSETQ. CDR3 coding DNA: TGCGCCAGCAGCTTGACAGGGGGCCCCGATACGCAGTATTTT. Protein product: CASSLTGGPDTQYF.

V and J are TRBV7-3 and TRBJ2-1, with a tentative D call TRBD1 (5 bases). Germline loops: CDR1 SGHTA, CDR2 FQGTGA. Between the trimmed V and J ends, which lost 1 base and 6 bases, there was a span of 16 bases. CDR3 length: 16 residues. Here the CDR3 DNA reads TGTGCCAGCAGCTTAAGATCCAGGGATTGGGTCAATGAGCAGTTCTTC. Amino acids: CASSLRSRDWVNEQFF.

Here the CDR3 DNA reads TGTGCCAGCAGCTTTCTCAGTCAAGAGACCCAGTACTTC. This codes for CASSFLSQETQYF. V is TRBV7-9 and J is TRBJ2-5; D is unresolved. Germline CDR1 SEHNR, CDR2 FQNEAQ (reference sequence). V gave up 3 bases and J gave up 2 bases, with 7 bases separating them. The CDR3 loop spans 13 amino acids.

This sequence joins TRBV6-1 and TRBJ1-6; perhaps TRBD1 as D (5 bases). Germline loops: CDR1 MNHNS, CDR2 SASEGT. Trimming removed 2 bases from V and 9 bases from J, with 14 bases in between. The CDR3 length is 15 residues. CDR3: CASSERRGPTSPLHF. In nucleotides, the CDR3 is TGTGCCAGCAGTGAAAGGCGGGGCCCCACTTCACCCCTCCACTTT.

V usage is TRBV5-5 and J usage is TRBJ1-5, with 8 bases identical to TRBD1. Germline assignment: CDR1 SGHKS and CDR2 YYEKEE (reference sequence). CDR3 length: 14 residues. The junction had 3 bases not matched to a gene; V was cut back by 4 bases and J by 3 bases. In DNA, the CDR3 is TGTGCCAGCAGCCGGGACAGGAACAATCAGCCCCAGCATTTT. Amino acids: CASSRDRNNQPQHF.

J is TRBJ1-2 and V is TRBV20-1, with D tentatively TRBD1 (5 bases). The CDR3 loop spans 11 amino acids. The V gene's germline CDR1 is DFQATT and CDR2 SNEGSKA (reference sequence). Trimming took off 5 bases at V and 7 bases at J, with 11 bases between the two ends. This chain's CDR3 is CSAADSFGYTF. The CDR3 nucleotides are TGCAGTGCTGCCGACAGTTTTGGCTACACCTTC.

The CDR3 sequence: CASSLNSLINTDTQYF. The CDR3 DNA follows: TGTGCCAGCAGCTTAAACTCACTCATAAACACAGATACGCAGTATTTT. J is TRBJ2-3 and V is TRBV7-2, with no clear D. The CDR3 sequence is 16 residues long. V lost 2 bases, J lost 2 bases, and 14 bases lay in between. The germline V gene has CDR1 SGHTA and CDR2 FQGNSA.

The chain links TRBV28 to TRBJ1-3, with no clear D. This CDR3 region has 14 residues. In germline, CDR1 is MDHEN, CDR2 SYDVKM. The germline V and J ends were trimmed by 3 bases and 5 bases, with 11 bases remaining between them. CDR3 amino acids: CASSFAEGRNTIYF. The CDR3 nucleotides read TGTGCCAGCAGTTTCGCGGAGGGTCGAAACACCATATATTTT. The whole variable domain, remainder taken from reference TRBV28 and TRBJ1-3, is DVKVTQSSRYLVKRTGEKVFLECVQDMDHENMFWYRQDPGLGLRLIYFSYDVKMKEKGDIPEGYSVSREKKERFSLILESASTNQTSMYLCASSFAEGRNTIYFGEGSWLTVV.

The chain couples TRBV3-1 (or the pseudogene TRBV3-2) to TRBJ2-2, with TRBD1 identical over 9 bases. Germline lookup yields CDR1 LGHDT and CDR2 YNNKEL (reference sequence). CDR3 length: 16 residues. V lost 4 bases to trimming and J lost 3 bases; unmatched junction nucleotides: 6. Here the CDR3 reads CASSPRDRVYTGELFF. CDR3 DNA: TGTGCCAGCAGCCCCCGGGACAGGGTGTACACCGGGGAGCTGTTTTTT.

The CDR3 spells CASSLSPTEMMDTGELFF. DNA of the CDR3: TGTGCCAGCAGCCTCAGCCCGACAGAGATGATGGACACCGGGGAGCTGTTTTTT. This chain connects TRBV7-7 to TRBJ2-2, with D possibly being TRBD1 (5 bases). Germline CDR1 is SSHAT and CDR2 is FNYEAQ (reference sequence). The V end lost 5 bases, the J end lost 3 bases, and 22 bases lay between the germline ends. The CDR3 contains 18 residues.

CDR3 region: CASSLGRGNQPQHF. Here the CDR3 DNA reads TGTGCCAGCAGCTTGGGCCGAGGCAATCAGCCCCAGCATTTT. The chain links TRBV5-6 to TRBJ1-5; D is unclear. Germline CDR1 reads SGHDT; CDR2 reads YYEEEE. V shed 0 bases and J shed 2 bases, with 6 bases lying between them. This CDR3 is built from 14 residues.

The chain recombines TRBV12-2 with TRBJ1-3; TRBD1, the table's D call, was not compared with the DNA. TRBV12-2 is a pseudogene locus. The CDR3 loop spans 17 amino acids. The DNA of the CDR3 is TGTGCAAGTCGCCTAGGGGGCAAGTTCTTCTCTGGAAACACCATATATTTT. This codes for CASRLGGKFFSGNTIYF.

The chain carries TRBV25-1 and TRBJ2-7, with 11 bases aligning to TRBD1. V was clipped by 3 bases and J by 6 bases; unmatched bases: 4. The CDR3 is made up of 14 amino acids. Germline assignment: CDR1 MGHDK and CDR2 SYGVNS. Here the CDR3 reads CASSDWTGGGEQYF. CDR3 nucleotide sequence: TGTGCCAGCAGTGATTGGACAGGGGGCGGCGAGCAGTACTTC.

The CDR3 sequence is CASSGGPEQYF. The CDR3 DNA sequence: TGCGCCAGCAGCGGGGGGCCCGAGCAGTACTTC. V and J are TRBV10-1 and TRBJ2-7; possible D gene TRBD2, 7 bases. Germline CDR1 is WNHNN and CDR2 is SYGVQD (reference sequence). The CDR3 loop spans 11 amino acids. V was shortened by 6 bases and J by 6 bases, with 9 bases between the two germline ends.